This TCR beta chain was identified during a study of lung T cells in sarcoidosis with Löfgren's syndrome. From germline, CDR1 is SEHNR and CDR2 FQNEAQ (reference sequence). V lost 2 bases and J lost 6, with 7 bases in between. There are 12 residues in the CDR3. Each CDR3 protein gets one entry after TCRdb re-called the reads with MiXCR. Among tens of thousands of distinct CDR3 sequences listed, around 20% were seen once. This chain connects TRBV7-9 to TRBJ1-1; no reliable D call. The sequence came from a human donor with sarcoidosis (Löfgren's syndrome or another form), or a control subject (not recorded which). The sample comprised CD4+ T cells from PBMCs. CDR3 bases: TGTGCCAGCAGCTTAATCGAATCTGAAGCTTTCTTT. Protein sequence: CASSLIESEAFF.